This T cell receptor beta chain was sequenced for a study of CD8 T cells in Susac syndrome. RNA, at about 0.45 to 1 ug, was reverse transcribed with random hexamers. Via MiXCR, TCRdb re-called the immunoSEQ multiplex PCR reads, giving one row per CDR3 protein. The sample records approximately 270,000 distinct CDR3 sequences, roughly 95% being singletons. Germline assignment: CDR1 MDHEN and CDR2 SYDVKM. This CDR3 contains 17 residues. V lost 0 bases and J 3 bases, leaving 15 bases between the germline ends. Input material: CD4+ T cells from PBMCs. The clonotype originates from a human donor with multiple sclerosis. The J gene is TRBJ1-5, the V gene TRBV28, with a tentative D call TRBD1 (6 bases). CDR3 in amino acids: CASSLWARGAANQPQHF. Here the CDR3 DNA reads TGTGCCAGCAGTTTATGGGCGAGGGGGGCGGCCAATCAGCCCCAGCATTTT. Looking up the rest from reference TRBV28 and TRBJ1-5 gives the full variable domain: DVKVTQSSRYLVKRTGEKVFLECVQDMDHENMFWYRQDPGLGLRLIYFSYDVKMKEKGDIPEGYSVSREKKERFSLILESASTNQTSMYLCASSLWARGAANQPQHFGDGTRLSIL.